The clone carrying this T cell receptor beta chain came up a few times. The antigen is unknown. TCRdb passed the reads through MiXCR, listing each CDR3 protein once. The table includes under 300,000 distinct CDR3 sequences, 22% detected once. Germline lookup yields CDR1 SGHVS and CDR2 FNYEAQ. Between the trimmed V and J ends, which lost 5 bases and 4 bases, there was a span of 9 bases. The CDR3 loop spans 13 amino acids. This entry belongs to a study of T cell repertoires in cytomegalovirus infection. Turning to the study itself: Both CMV infection and a matching HLA type were indicated by public TCR beta signatures. General study findings and limits: HLA-C-restricted, CMV-specific TCR beta clonotypes were dominant ex vivo. Accumulated public TCR beta family frequency recognized individuals carrying CMV together with the relevant HLA.

This specimen consisted of cultured PBMCs, obtained from culture after CMV antigen stimulation. The chain links TRBV7-6 to TRBJ1-3, with D hard to call. The receptor was derived from a human donor in good health (CMV status not recorded). Some clones in this sample may be carry-over from other donors' samples. CDR3 in DNA: TGTGCCAGCAGCCCTATAGCGGGAAACACCATATATTTT. This gives the protein CASSPIAGNTIYF.